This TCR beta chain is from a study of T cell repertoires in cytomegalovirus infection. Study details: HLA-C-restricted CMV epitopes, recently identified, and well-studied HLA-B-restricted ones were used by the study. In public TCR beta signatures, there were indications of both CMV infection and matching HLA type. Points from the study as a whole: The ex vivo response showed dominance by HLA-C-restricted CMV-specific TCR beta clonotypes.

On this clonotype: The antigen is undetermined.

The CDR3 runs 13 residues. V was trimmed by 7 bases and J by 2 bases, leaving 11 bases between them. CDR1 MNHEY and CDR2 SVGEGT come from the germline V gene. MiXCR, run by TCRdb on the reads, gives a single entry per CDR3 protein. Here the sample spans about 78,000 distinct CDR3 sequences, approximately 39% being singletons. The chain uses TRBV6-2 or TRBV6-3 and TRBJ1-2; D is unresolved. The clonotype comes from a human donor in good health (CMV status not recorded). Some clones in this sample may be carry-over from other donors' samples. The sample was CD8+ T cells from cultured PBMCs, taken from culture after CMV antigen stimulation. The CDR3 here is CASTPGINYGYTF. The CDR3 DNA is TGTGCCAGCACTCCAGGAATAAACTATGGCTACACCTTC.